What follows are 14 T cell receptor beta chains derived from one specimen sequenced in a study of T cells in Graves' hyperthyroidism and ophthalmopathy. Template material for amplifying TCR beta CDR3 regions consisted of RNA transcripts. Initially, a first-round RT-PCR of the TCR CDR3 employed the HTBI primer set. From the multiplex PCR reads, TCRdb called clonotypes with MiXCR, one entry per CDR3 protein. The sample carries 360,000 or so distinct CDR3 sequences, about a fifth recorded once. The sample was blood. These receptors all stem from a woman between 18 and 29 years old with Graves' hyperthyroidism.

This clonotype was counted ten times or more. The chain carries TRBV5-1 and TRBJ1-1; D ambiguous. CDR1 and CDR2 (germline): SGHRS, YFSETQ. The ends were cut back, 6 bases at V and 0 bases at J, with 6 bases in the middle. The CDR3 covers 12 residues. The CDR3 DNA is TGCGCCAGCATGGGCCTGAACACTGAAGCTTTCTTT. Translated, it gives CASMGLNTEAFF.

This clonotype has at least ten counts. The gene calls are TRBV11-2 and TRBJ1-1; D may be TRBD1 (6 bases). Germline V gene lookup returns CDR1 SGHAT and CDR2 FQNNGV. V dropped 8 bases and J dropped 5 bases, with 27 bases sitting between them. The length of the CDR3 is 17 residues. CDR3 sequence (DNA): TGTGCCAGCGTCTATGAGCAGGGGCAACCTGCAAGGACTGAAGCTTTCTTT. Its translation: CASVYEQGQPARTEAFF. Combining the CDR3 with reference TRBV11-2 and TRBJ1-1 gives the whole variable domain EAGVAQSPRYKIIEKRQSVAFWCNPISGHATLYWYQQILGQGPKLLIQFQNNGVVDDSQLPKDRFSAERLKGVDSTLKIQPAKLEDSAVYLCASVYEQGQPARTEAFFGQGTRLTVV.

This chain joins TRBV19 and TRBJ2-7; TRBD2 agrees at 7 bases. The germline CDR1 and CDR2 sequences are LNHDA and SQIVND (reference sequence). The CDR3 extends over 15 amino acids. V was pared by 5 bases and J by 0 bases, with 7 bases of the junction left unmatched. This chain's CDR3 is CASSPAGRLSYEQYF. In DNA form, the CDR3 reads TGTGCCAGTAGTCCCGCCGGGAGGCTCTCCTACGAGCAGTACTTC.

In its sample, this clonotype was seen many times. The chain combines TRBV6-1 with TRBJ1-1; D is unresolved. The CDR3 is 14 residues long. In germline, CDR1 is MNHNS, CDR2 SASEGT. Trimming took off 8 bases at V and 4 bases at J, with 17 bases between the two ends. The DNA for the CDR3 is TGTGCCAGCCTTTCGACTGCCCCGAGCACTGAAGCTTTCTTT. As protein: CASLSTAPSTEAFF.

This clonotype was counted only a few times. CDR3 loop: CASSELWWQESSYEQYF. CDR3 coding DNA: TGTGCCAGCAGTGAACTTTGGTGGCAGGAAAGCTCCTACGAGCAGTACTTC. This chain joins TRBV2 and TRBJ2-7, with D unclear. The V end lost 2 bases, the J end lost 0 bases, and 17 bases lay between the germline ends. This CDR3 spans 17 amino acids. Germline V gene lookup returns CDR1 SNHLY and CDR2 FYNNEI. Full variable domain (outside the CDR3, taken from reference TRBV2 and TRBJ2-7): EPEVTQTPSHQVTQMGQEVILRCVPISNHLYFYWYRQILGQKVEFLVSFYNNEISEKSEIFDDQFSVERPDGSNFTLKIRSTKLEDSAMYFCASSELWWQESSYEQYFGPGTRLTVT.

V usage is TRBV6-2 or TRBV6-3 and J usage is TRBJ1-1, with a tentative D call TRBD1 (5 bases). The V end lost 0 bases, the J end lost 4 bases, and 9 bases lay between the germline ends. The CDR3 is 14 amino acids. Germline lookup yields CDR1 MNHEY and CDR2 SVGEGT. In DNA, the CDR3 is TGTGCCAGCAGTTACTCGGAAGGGGTCACTGAAGCTTTCTTT. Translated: CASSYSEGVTEAFF.

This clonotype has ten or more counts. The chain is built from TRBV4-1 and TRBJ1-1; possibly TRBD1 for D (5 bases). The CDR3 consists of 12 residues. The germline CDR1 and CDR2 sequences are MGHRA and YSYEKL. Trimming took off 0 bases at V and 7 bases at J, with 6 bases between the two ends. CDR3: CASSQERGEAFF. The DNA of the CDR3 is TGCGCCAGCAGCCAAGAGAGGGGTGAAGCTTTCTTT.

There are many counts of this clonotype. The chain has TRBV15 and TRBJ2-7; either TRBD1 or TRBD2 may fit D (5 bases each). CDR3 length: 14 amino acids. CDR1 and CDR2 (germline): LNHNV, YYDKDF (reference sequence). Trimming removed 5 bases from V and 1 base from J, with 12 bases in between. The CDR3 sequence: CATSRWDGSYEQYF. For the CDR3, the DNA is TGTGCCACCAGCCGGTGGGACGGTTCCTACGAGCAGTACTTC. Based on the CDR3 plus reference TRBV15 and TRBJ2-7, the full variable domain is DAMVIQNPRYQVTQFGKPVTLSCSQTLNHNVMYWYQQKSSQAPKLLFHYYDKDFNNEADTPDNFQSRRPNTSFCFLDIRSPGLGDTAMYLCATSRWDGSYEQYFGPGTRLTVT.

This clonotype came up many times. Written as DNA, the CDR3 is TGTGCCAGCAGCCAAGGGGTTGGGACTGAAGCTTTCTTT. This gives the protein CASSQGVGTEAFF. The chain combines TRBV11-3 with TRBJ1-1; D is perhaps TRBD1 (5 bases). Germline CDR1 and CDR2: SGHNT and YENEEA. The CDR3 loop spans 13 amino acids. Trimming took off 5 bases at V and 5 bases at J, with 12 bases between the two ends.

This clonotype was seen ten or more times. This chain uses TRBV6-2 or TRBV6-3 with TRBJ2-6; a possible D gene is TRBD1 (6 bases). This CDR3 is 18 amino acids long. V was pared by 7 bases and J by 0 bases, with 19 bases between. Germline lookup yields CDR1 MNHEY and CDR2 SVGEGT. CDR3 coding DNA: TGTGCCAGCACCCGCAATCCGGGACACCCCTCTGGGGCCAACGTCCTGACTTTC. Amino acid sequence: CASTRNPGHPSGANVLTF.

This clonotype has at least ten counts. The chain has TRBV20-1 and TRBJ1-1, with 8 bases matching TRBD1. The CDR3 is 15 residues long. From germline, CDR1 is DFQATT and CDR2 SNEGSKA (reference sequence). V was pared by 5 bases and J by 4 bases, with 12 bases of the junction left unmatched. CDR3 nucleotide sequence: TGCAGTGCTGATTCCCCAGGGGGCGCGGGCACTGAAGCTTTCTTT. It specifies CSADSPGGAGTEAFF.

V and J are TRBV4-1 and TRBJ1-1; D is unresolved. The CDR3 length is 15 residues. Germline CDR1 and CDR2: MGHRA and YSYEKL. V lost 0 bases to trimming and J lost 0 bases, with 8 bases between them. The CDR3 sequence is CASSQEASVNTEAFF. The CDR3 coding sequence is TGCGCCAGCAGCCAAGAGGCATCAGTGAACACTGAAGCTTTCTTT.

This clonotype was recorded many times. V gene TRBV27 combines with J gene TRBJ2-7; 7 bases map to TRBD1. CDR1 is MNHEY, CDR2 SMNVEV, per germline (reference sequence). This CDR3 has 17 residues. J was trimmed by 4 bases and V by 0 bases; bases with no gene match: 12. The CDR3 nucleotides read TGTGCCAGCAGTTTATCTTCAACCGGGACAGCTAGATACGAGCAGTACTTC. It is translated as CASSLSSTGTARYEQYF.

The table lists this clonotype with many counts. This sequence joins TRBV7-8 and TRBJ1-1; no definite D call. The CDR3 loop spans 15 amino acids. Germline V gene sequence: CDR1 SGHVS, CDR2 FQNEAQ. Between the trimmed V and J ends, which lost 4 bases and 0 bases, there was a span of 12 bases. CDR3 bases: TGTGCCAGCAGCTCGGGAGGTCATTTGAACACTGAAGCTTTCTTT. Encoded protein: CASSSGGHLNTEAFF.